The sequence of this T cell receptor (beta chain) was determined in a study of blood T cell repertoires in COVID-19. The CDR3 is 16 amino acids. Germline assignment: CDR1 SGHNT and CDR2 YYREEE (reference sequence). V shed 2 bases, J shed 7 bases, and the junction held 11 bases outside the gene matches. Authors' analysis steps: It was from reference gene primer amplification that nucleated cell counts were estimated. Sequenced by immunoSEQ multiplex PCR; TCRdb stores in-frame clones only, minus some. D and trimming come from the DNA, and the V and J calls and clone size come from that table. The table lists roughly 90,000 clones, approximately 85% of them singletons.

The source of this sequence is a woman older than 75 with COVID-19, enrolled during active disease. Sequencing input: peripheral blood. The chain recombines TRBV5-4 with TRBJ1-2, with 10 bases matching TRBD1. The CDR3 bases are TGTGCCAGCAGCTTACAAGGGACAGGGGTTCGATTTGGCTACACCTTC. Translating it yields CASSLQGTGVRFGYTF.